These T cell receptor beta chains were read from a single sample in a study of blood T cell repertoires in COVID-19. The method was immunoSEQ multiplex PCR; TCRdb's version includes in-frame clones alone and lacks a portion of them. The top ten hold approximately 5% of the sample, which has approximately 300,000 clones, roughly nine tenths seen once. What was sequenced was PBMCs or T cells enriched from blood (not recorded which). These receptors were collected from a woman aged 25-40 years who had recovered from COVID-19. The CDR3 runs from the conserved cysteine through the conserved F or W. Fields, in order: V gene, J gene, D gene, CDR3 length, clone size, CDR3 DNA, CDR3 protein. A D gene is named only where the DNA matches it firmly. The size entry is marked missing in some rows and otherwise reads once, few, many or a size class.

v_call: TRBV9
j_call: TRBJ2-1
d_call: TRBD2
cdr3_length: 15
clone_size: .
cdr3_nt: TGTGCCAGCAGCGTAGCGGAGCGGGGGGGCTGGGGTAGGATCTTC
cdr3_aa: CASSVAERGGWGRIF

v_call: TRBV18
j_call: TRBJ2-1
d_call: TRBD2
cdr3_length: 18
clone_size: .
cdr3_nt: TGTGCCAGCTCACTCCGGGGTAGCGGGGATCCTCTAGCCTCTGAGCAGTTCTTC
cdr3_aa: CASSLRGSGDPLASEQFF

v_call: TRBV6-5
j_call: TRBJ1-6
d_call: TRBD1
cdr3_length: 15
clone_size: .
cdr3_nt: TGTGCCAGCAGTTGGGCGACAGGGGGTAATTCACCCCTCCACTTT
cdr3_aa: CASSWATGGNSPLHF

v_call: TRBV7-3
j_call: TRBJ2-1
d_call: .
cdr3_length: 16
clone_size: .
cdr3_nt: TGTGCCAGCAGCTTACTCGGCAGGGTGTCCTACAATGAGCAGTTCTTC
cdr3_aa: CASSLLGRVSYNEQFF

v_call: TRBV7-2
j_call: TRBJ1-3
d_call: .
cdr3_length: 15
clone_size: .
cdr3_nt: TGTGCCAGCAGCCCGGACGGGAGCTCTGGAAACACCATATATTTT
cdr3_aa: CASSPDGSSGNTIYF

v_call: TRBV19
j_call: TRBJ2-7
d_call: TRBD2
cdr3_length: 16
clone_size: .
cdr3_nt: TGTGCCAGTAGTACTGGGGGGGGACGGACGACCTACGAGCAGTACTTC
cdr3_aa: CASSTGGGRTTYEQYF

v_call: TRBV6-5
j_call: TRBJ1-4
d_call: .
cdr3_length: 12
clone_size: .
cdr3_nt: TGTGCCAGCACGGGGGTCGGGGAAAAACTGTTTTTT
cdr3_aa: CASTGVGEKLFF

v_call: TRBV25-1
j_call: TRBJ1-2
d_call: .
cdr3_length: 15
clone_size: .
cdr3_nt: TGTGCCAGCAGTATCGCAGGGCCGACTAACTATGGCTACACCTTC
cdr3_aa: CASSIAGPTNYGYTF

v_call: TRBV6-4
j_call: TRBJ1-2
d_call: .
cdr3_length: 15
clone_size: .
cdr3_nt: TGTGCCAGCAGTCACGATACTACCCACCTCTATGGCTACACCTTC
cdr3_aa: CASSHDTTHLYGYTF

v_call: TRBV19
j_call: TRBJ1-1
d_call: TRBD1
cdr3_length: 14
clone_size: .
cdr3_nt: TGTGCCAGTAGTACCCAGACAGGGCACACTGAAGCTTTCTTT
cdr3_aa: CASSTQTGHTEAFF

v_call: TRBV10-1
j_call: TRBJ1-1
d_call: .
cdr3_length: 14
clone_size: once
cdr3_nt: TGCGCCACCCGGAAACAGGGAAAGAACACTGAAGCTTTCTTT
cdr3_aa: CATRKQGKNTEAFF

v_call: TRBV6-5
j_call: TRBJ2-7
d_call: .
cdr3_length: 12
clone_size: .
cdr3_nt: TGTGCCAGCAATCGACAGGCCTACGAGCAGTACTTC
cdr3_aa: CASNRQAYEQYF

v_call: TRBV30
j_call: TRBJ2-1
d_call: .
cdr3_length: 12
clone_size: .
cdr3_nt: TGTGCCTGCGCCGCGGGTTACAATGAGCAGTTCTTC
cdr3_aa: CACAAGYNEQFF

v_call: TRBV7-2
j_call: TRBJ1-2
d_call: TRBD1
cdr3_length: 14
clone_size: .
cdr3_nt: TGTGCCAGCAGCCGGAGGGACAGCAGCTATGGCTACACCTTC
cdr3_aa: CASSRRDSSYGYTF

v_call: TRBV20-1
j_call: TRBJ1-3
d_call: .
cdr3_length: 14
clone_size: once
cdr3_nt: TGCAGTGCTAGTGGCGGGGCGCCGGGAAACACCATATATTTT
cdr3_aa: CSASGGAPGNTIYF

v_call: TRBV5-1
j_call: TRBJ2-1
d_call: TRBD2
cdr3_length: 18
clone_size: .
cdr3_nt: TGCGCCAGCAGCTTGGGCCCGGCTAGCGGGGGCCTATACAATGAGCAGTTCTTC
cdr3_aa: CASSLGPASGGLYNEQFF

v_call: TRBV5-6
j_call: TRBJ2-7
d_call: TRBD1
cdr3_length: 14
clone_size: .
cdr3_nt: TGTGCCAGCAGCTTCCGGGACAGGGGTTACGAGCAGTACTTC
cdr3_aa: CASSFRDRGYEQYF

v_call: TRBV2
j_call: TRBJ1-2
d_call: .
cdr3_length: 15
clone_size: .
cdr3_nt: TGTGCCAGATCGTCTGGTGGCAGCGGGAACTATGGCTACACCTTC
cdr3_aa: CARSSGGSGNYGYTF

v_call: TRBV9
j_call: TRBJ1-6
d_call: .
cdr3_length: 14
clone_size: .
cdr3_nt: TGTGCCAGCCGCCCTAGCGGGGTGACTTCACCCCTCCACTTT
cdr3_aa: CASRPSGVTSPLHF